A selection of T cell receptor beta chains follows, all from one sample in a study of vaccination and CD4 T cells after COVID-19. TCRdb used MiXCR to reprocess the PCR reads, holding one entry per CDR3 protein. This table has about 2,600 distinct CDR3 sequences, roughly two fifths appearing once. Which antigens these TCRs recognize remains unknown. Sequencing was carried out using CD4+ T cells from blood, cultured in vitro. The receptors shown here come from a human donor in good health. CDR3s include the opening cysteine and the closing phenylalanine or tryptophan. Fields, in order: V gene, clone size, D gene, J gene, CDR3 protein, CDR3 DNA. D genes are given only for firm matches. A row's size may be missing; if present it is once, few, many or a size class.

V: TRBV2
size: NA
D: TRBD1
J: TRBJ1-6
CDR3: CASSRDSSIEALHF
DNA: TGTGCCAGCAGTCGGGACAGTTCGATAGAGGCCCTCCACTTT

V: TRBV14
size: once
D: NA
J: TRBJ2-7
CDR3: CASSRADAYEQYF
DNA: TGTGCCAGCAGCCGTGCAGACGCCTACGAGCAGTACTTC

V: TRBV7-2
size: NA
D: NA
J: TRBJ2-1
CDR3: CASSLNRQIYNEQFF
DNA: TGTGCCAGCAGCTTAAACCGACAGATCTACAATGAGCAGTTCTTC

V: TRBV5-1
size: NA
D: NA
J: TRBJ1-3
CDR3: CASSPGWGAADGDTIYF
DNA: TGCGCCAGCAGCCCCGGCTGGGGGGCCGCGGACGGGGACACCATATATTTT

V: TRBV5-1
size: NA
D: TRBD1
J: TRBJ1-5
CDR3: CASSPQGQGANQPQHF
DNA: TGCGCCAGCAGCCCCCAGGGACAGGGGGCGAATCAGCCCCAGCATTTT

V: TRBV6-1
size: NA
D: NA
J: TRBJ2-5
CDR3: CASSEIRAETQYF
DNA: TGTGCCAGCAGTGAGATCAGGGCAGAGACCCAGTACTTC

V: TRBV20-1
size: NA
D: NA
J: TRBJ1-4
CDR3: CSARSFGGSNEKLFF
DNA: TGCAGTGCCAGGAGCTTCGGGGGCTCTAATGAAAAACTGTTTTTT

V: TRBV19
size: once
D: TRBD2
J: TRBJ2-1
CDR3: CASSIRLAASYNEQFF
DNA: TGTGCCAGTAGTATTCGGCTAGCGGCGAGCTACAATGAGCAGTTCTTC

V: TRBV10-1
size: NA
D: TRBD1
J: TRBJ2-1
CDR3: CASSRDRVGQFF
DNA: TGCGCCAGCAGCCGCGACAGGGTCGGGCAGTTCTTC

V: TRBV12-3/TRBV12-4
size: large
D: TRBD1
J: TRBJ1-5
CDR3: CASTQGEFQGQPQHF
DNA: TGTGCCAGCACCCAGGGGGAGTTTCAAGGTCAGCCCCAGCATTTT

V: TRBV10-3
size: NA
D: TRBD2
J: TRBJ2-5
CDR3: CAASGRGETQYF
DNA: TGTGCCGCCAGCGGGAGGGGAGAGACCCAGTACTTC

V: TRBV6-5
size: NA
D: NA
J: TRBJ2-1
CDR3: CASSYAGGIGEQFF
DNA: TGTGCCAGCAGTTACGCAGGGGGGATTGGTGAGCAGTTCTTC

V: TRBV20-1
size: few
D: NA
J: TRBJ2-1
CDR3: CSARGDQRVNEQFF
DNA: TGCAGTGCTAGAGGTGATCAACGCGTGAATGAGCAGTTCTTC

V: TRBV2
size: few
D: NA
J: TRBJ1-5
CDR3: CASRGGQPNQPQHF
DNA: TGTGCCAGCCGCGGGGGACAACCTAATCAGCCCCAGCATTTT

V: TRBV11-3
size: NA
D: NA
J: TRBJ2-7
CDR3: CASSLGTELDEQYF
DNA: TGTGCCAGCAGCTTAGGAACAGAGTTGGACGAGCAGTACTTC

V: TRBV2
size: few
D: NA
J: TRBJ1-1
CDR3: CASRIQENTEAFF
DNA: TGTGCCAGCAGGATACAGGAGAACACTGAAGCTTTCTTT

V: TRBV6-1
size: NA
D: NA
J: TRBJ1-1
CDR3: CASSGRSGTSEAFF
DNA: TGTGCCAGCAGTGGTCGATCGGGGACCAGTGAAGCTTTCTTT

V: TRBV2
size: NA
D: NA
J: TRBJ2-3
CDR3: CASRELILTDTQYF
DNA: TGTGCCAGCAGGGAGTTGATCCTCACAGATACGCAGTATTTT